This record covers a single T cell receptor (beta chain). As yet, its antigen is unknown. Participating donors were healthy, HIV-negative adults free of recent acute infections or vaccinations. Everyone who donated was a Caucasian adult who lived in Nashville, Tennessee. The sample originates from a study of shared clonotypes between healthy human individuals. Germline CDR1 SEHNR, CDR2 FQNEAQ (reference sequence). The CDR3 has 17 amino acids. Trimming removed 0 bases at V and 5 bases at J, with 16 bases between. Replicate PCRs run on sorted subsets employed approximately 180 ng DNA, 25,000 to 35,000 T cell genomes. Clones were read by immunoSEQ multiplex PCR, and TCRdb kept only the in-frame ones, dropping some. The sample lists 700,000 or so clones; more than 70% were seen once. Study-level points and caveats: Only blood samples were collected, and tissue repertoires likely differ.

Input material: memory CD4+ T cells sorted from blood. The subset: CD45RA-negative fraction. The rearrangement joins TRBV7-9 to TRBJ2-2; tentatively, D is TRBD1 (6 bases). This receptor was taken from a woman in her twenties or thirties in good health. The DNA for the CDR3 is TGTGCCAGCAGCTTAGCGGTGCAGACAGGTGGAACCGGGGAGCTGTTTTTT. Protein: CASSLAVQTGGTGELFF.